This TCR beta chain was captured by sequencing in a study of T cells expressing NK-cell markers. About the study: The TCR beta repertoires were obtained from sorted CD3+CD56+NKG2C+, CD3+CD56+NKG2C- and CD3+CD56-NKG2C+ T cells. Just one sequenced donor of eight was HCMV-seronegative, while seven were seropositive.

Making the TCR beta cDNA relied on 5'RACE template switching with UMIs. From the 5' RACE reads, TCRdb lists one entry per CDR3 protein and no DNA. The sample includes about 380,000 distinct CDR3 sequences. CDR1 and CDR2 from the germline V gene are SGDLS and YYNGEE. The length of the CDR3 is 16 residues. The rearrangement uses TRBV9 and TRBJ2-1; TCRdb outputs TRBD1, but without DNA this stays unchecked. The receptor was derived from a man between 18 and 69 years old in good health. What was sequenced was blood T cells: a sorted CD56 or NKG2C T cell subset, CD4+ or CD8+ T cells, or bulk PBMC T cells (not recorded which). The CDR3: CASSAQGATSYNEQFF.